These T cell receptor beta chains were read from a single sample in a study of response to subunit inactivated influenza vaccine. TCRdb ran MiXCR on the RT-PCR reads and lists one entry per CDR3 protein. This sample has just over 300,000 distinct CDR3 sequences, with around 22% found just once. The starting material was PBMCs from blood, obtained less than 22 months after vaccination. These receptors were collected from a man aged 50 to 69 who received an inactivated influenza vaccine. CDR3s include the opening cysteine and the closing phenylalanine or tryptophan. A D gene is named only where the DNA matches it firmly. Expanded clones are given a class, and other clones once, few, many or no size at all.

j_call: TRBJ1-2; d_call: NA; clone_size: NA; v_call: TRBV9; cdr3_nt: TGTGCCAGCAGCACCTCCCCGGGAGCCCATTATGGCTACACCTTC; cdr3_aa: CASSTSPGAHYGYTF
j_call: TRBJ1-4; d_call: NA; clone_size: NA; v_call: TRBV5-4; cdr3_nt: TGTGCCAGCAGCTTGACCGGGGGAGAAGAAAAACTGTTTTTT; cdr3_aa: CASSLTGGEEKLFF
j_call: TRBJ1-1; d_call: NA; clone_size: many; v_call: TRBV4-1; cdr3_nt: TGCGCCAGCAGCCAAGTGGTCGGCCACGGGAGTACTGAAGCTTTCTTT; cdr3_aa: CASSQVVGHGSTEAFF
j_call: TRBJ2-3; d_call: NA; clone_size: many; v_call: TRBV10-3; cdr3_nt: TGTGCCATCAGACAAGGACCTTCCACAGATACGCAGTATTTT; cdr3_aa: CAIRQGPSTDTQYF
j_call: TRBJ1-3; d_call: NA; clone_size: few; v_call: TRBV20-1; cdr3_nt: TGCAGTGCTCTCTACTCCAATACTGGAAACACCATATATTTT; cdr3_aa: CSALYSNTGNTIYF
j_call: TRBJ1-4; d_call: TRBD1; clone_size: many; v_call: TRBV6-2/TRBV6-3; cdr3_nt: TGTGCCAGCGGTGACAGGGCCTTTGGTGAAAAACTGTTTTTT; cdr3_aa: CASGDRAFGEKLFF
j_call: TRBJ2-2; d_call: NA; clone_size: NA; v_call: TRBV20-1; cdr3_nt: TGCAGTGCTAGAGATCCCCTAGCAGCACCTTCGAACACCGGGGAGCTGTTTTTT; cdr3_aa: CSARDPLAAPSNTGELFF
j_call: TRBJ1-1; d_call: NA; clone_size: few; v_call: TRBV7-3; cdr3_nt: TGTGCCAGCACCAAGGGCCGGAACACTGAAGCTTTCTTT; cdr3_aa: CASTKGRNTEAFF
j_call: TRBJ1-5; d_call: TRBD1; clone_size: few; v_call: TRBV7-2; cdr3_nt: TGTGCCAGCAGCCCTGCTGGACAGGGGCAAAATGGGCCCCAGCATTTT; cdr3_aa: CASSPAGQGQNGPQHF
j_call: TRBJ2-7; d_call: NA; clone_size: NA; v_call: TRBV7-2; cdr3_nt: TGTGCCAGCAGCTTAGAGGTCAACTACGAGCAGTACTTC; cdr3_aa: CASSLEVNYEQYF
j_call: TRBJ2-7; d_call: NA; clone_size: few; v_call: TRBV6-5; cdr3_nt: TGTGCCAGCAGTTACTCCTCATTCACCATCTCCTACGAGCAGTACTTC; cdr3_aa: CASSYSSFTISYEQYF
j_call: TRBJ1-6; d_call: NA; clone_size: many; v_call: TRBV6-1; cdr3_nt: TGTGCCAGCAGTGTGCAGGGATGGGATTCACCCCTCCACTTT; cdr3_aa: CASSVQGWDSPLHF
j_call: TRBJ1-1; d_call: NA; clone_size: many; v_call: TRBV5-6; cdr3_nt: TGTGCCAGCAGCCTACTTAGGACAGTGAACACTGAAGCTTTCTTT; cdr3_aa: CASSLLRTVNTEAFF
j_call: TRBJ2-7; d_call: TRBD1; clone_size: NA; v_call: TRBV7-9; cdr3_nt: TGTGCCAGCAGCCGGGACAGGGTGAGGGACGAGCAGTACTTC; cdr3_aa: CASSRDRVRDEQYF
j_call: TRBJ1-1; d_call: NA; clone_size: NA; v_call: TRBV19; cdr3_nt: TGTGCCAGTAGTGAGAGGGGTGGGAACACTGAAGCTTTCTTT; cdr3_aa: CASSERGGNTEAFF
j_call: TRBJ1-5; d_call: NA; clone_size: NA; v_call: TRBV7-2; cdr3_nt: TGTGCCAGCAGCTTGTCCGCCGGGTTGAGCAATCAGCCCCAGCATTTT; cdr3_aa: CASSLSAGLSNQPQHF
j_call: TRBJ1-6; d_call: NA; clone_size: NA; v_call: TRBV6-1; cdr3_nt: TGTGCCAGCAGGGGGTGGGACCGGTATAATTCACCCCTCCACTTT; cdr3_aa: CASRGWDRYNSPLHF
j_call: TRBJ1-1; d_call: NA; clone_size: NA; v_call: TRBV3-1; cdr3_nt: TGTGCCAGCAGCCTCCCGGGAAAGGGGAACACTGAAGCTTTCTTT; cdr3_aa: CASSLPGKGNTEAFF
j_call: TRBJ2-3; d_call: TRBD2; clone_size: few; v_call: TRBV5-6; cdr3_nt: TGTGCCAGCAGCTTCGGGACTAGCAGCACAGATACGCAGTATTTT; cdr3_aa: CASSFGTSSTDTQYF
j_call: TRBJ2-1; d_call: TRBD2; clone_size: NA; v_call: TRBV28; cdr3_nt: TGTGCCAGCAGGGGAGGGTGGGGGACCTCCTACAATGAGCAGTTCTTC; cdr3_aa: CASRGGWGTSYNEQFF
j_call: TRBJ2-3; d_call: TRBD2; clone_size: NA; v_call: TRBV6-5; cdr3_nt: TGTGCCAGCAGTTACGGTTTGATGCGGGAGTTTCCAGATACGCAGTATTTT; cdr3_aa: CASSYGLMREFPDTQYF
j_call: TRBJ1-5; d_call: NA; clone_size: NA; v_call: TRBV20-1; cdr3_nt: TGCAGTGCTAGAGATTGGCCAGACAATCAGCCCCAGCATTTT; cdr3_aa: CSARDWPDNQPQHF
j_call: TRBJ1-5; d_call: NA; clone_size: few; v_call: TRBV5-1; cdr3_nt: TGCGCCAGCAGCTTGGATAATAGGGATCAGCCCCAGCATTTT; cdr3_aa: CASSLDNRDQPQHF
j_call: TRBJ2-7; d_call: NA; clone_size: NA; v_call: TRBV10-3; cdr3_nt: TGTGCCACCCGGAGCTCCTACGAGCAGTACTTC; cdr3_aa: CATRSSYEQYF
j_call: TRBJ2-1; d_call: NA; clone_size: NA; v_call: TRBV19; cdr3_nt: TGTGCCAGTAGTACAACACTTCCCCAGGGGCTCTTCAATGAGCAGTTCTTC; cdr3_aa: CASSTTLPQGLFNEQFF
j_call: TRBJ1-2; d_call: NA; clone_size: few; v_call: TRBV3-1; cdr3_nt: TGTGCCAGCAGCCAAGACCGGTCGGTGAACTATGGCTACACCTTC; cdr3_aa: CASSQDRSVNYGYTF
j_call: TRBJ1-2; d_call: NA; clone_size: NA; v_call: TRBV25-1; cdr3_nt: TGTGCCAGCAGTGGCGCCCTCTATGGCTACACCTTC; cdr3_aa: CASSGALYGYTF
j_call: TRBJ1-6; d_call: TRBD1; clone_size: NA; v_call: TRBV10-3; cdr3_nt: TGTGCCATCGCTCAGACAGGGACCGCTGATAATTCACCCCTCCACTTT; cdr3_aa: CAIAQTGTADNSPLHF
j_call: TRBJ1-4; d_call: NA; clone_size: NA; v_call: TRBV18; cdr3_nt: TGTGCCAGCTCACCAACCACGGTGGTCTCTAATGAAAAACTGTTTTTT; cdr3_aa: CASSPTTVVSNEKLFF
j_call: TRBJ2-3; d_call: NA; clone_size: NA; v_call: TRBV3-1; cdr3_nt: TGTGCCAGCAGCCACTTTGAAGATACGCAGTATTTT; cdr3_aa: CASSHFEDTQYF
j_call: TRBJ2-4; d_call: NA; clone_size: NA; v_call: TRBV12-3/TRBV12-4; cdr3_nt: TGTGCCAGCAGTTCCCGGGAGAGAGCCAAAAACATTCAGTACTTC; cdr3_aa: CASSSRERAKNIQYF
j_call: TRBJ2-1; d_call: TRBD1; clone_size: NA; v_call: TRBV5-1; cdr3_nt: TGCGCCAGCAGCTTAGAGGGACAGGACCACAATGAGCAGTTCTTC; cdr3_aa: CASSLEGQDHNEQFF
j_call: TRBJ1-3; d_call: NA; clone_size: NA; v_call: TRBV3-1; cdr3_nt: TGTGCCAGCAGCCCCGCCTGGAACACAGCTCTGGAAAACACCATATATTTT; cdr3_aa: CASSPAWNTALENTIYF
j_call: TRBJ1-4; d_call: NA; clone_size: many; v_call: TRBV5-1; cdr3_nt: TGCGCCAGCAGCTTTGGGCCAACTAATGAAAAACTGTTTTTT; cdr3_aa: CASSFGPTNEKLFF
j_call: TRBJ1-2; d_call: TRBD1; clone_size: many; v_call: TRBV27; cdr3_nt: TGTGCCAGCAGCACCCGGGACAGCTATGGCTACACCTTC; cdr3_aa: CASSTRDSYGYTF
j_call: TRBJ2-2; d_call: NA; clone_size: few; v_call: TRBV4-3; cdr3_nt: TGCGCCAGCAGCCAAGATCCGAAAACCGGGGAGCTGTTTTTT; cdr3_aa: CASSQDPKTGELFF
j_call: TRBJ2-7; d_call: NA; clone_size: NA; v_call: TRBV6-2/TRBV6-3; cdr3_nt: TGTGCCAGCGGTAACCCCGGACTCCGCTACGAGCAGTACTTC; cdr3_aa: CASGNPGLRYEQYF
j_call: TRBJ2-5; d_call: TRBD1; clone_size: NA; v_call: TRBV2; cdr3_nt: TGTGCCAGCAGTGGACAGGGGGTTTTGGAGACCCAGTACTTC; cdr3_aa: CASSGQGVLETQYF
j_call: TRBJ2-3; d_call: NA; clone_size: NA; v_call: TRBV6-2/TRBV6-3; cdr3_nt: TGTGCCAGCAGTTATTTGGGGGATAGCACAGATACGCAGTATTTT; cdr3_aa: CASSYLGDSTDTQYF
j_call: TRBJ1-5; d_call: NA; clone_size: NA; v_call: TRBV6-5; cdr3_nt: TGTGCCAGCAGTTACTCGAAACGGACCAGCAATCAGCCCCAGCATTTT; cdr3_aa: CASSYSKRTSNQPQHF
j_call: TRBJ2-5; d_call: NA; clone_size: NA; v_call: TRBV28; cdr3_nt: TGTGCCAGCAGCCATCGAGGGCGGTCGGAGACCCAGTACTTC; cdr3_aa: CASSHRGRSETQYF
j_call: TRBJ1-2; d_call: NA; clone_size: few; v_call: TRBV3-1; cdr3_nt: TGTGCCAGCAGCCAACTCGGTCGCGGCTACACCTTC; cdr3_aa: CASSQLGRGYTF
j_call: TRBJ2-1; d_call: NA; clone_size: NA; v_call: TRBV4-2; cdr3_nt: TGTGCCAGCAGCCAACCTGCTATGGACTACGCATCCTACAATGAGCAGTTCTTC; cdr3_aa: CASSQPAMDYASYNEQFF
j_call: TRBJ2-5; d_call: TRBD2; clone_size: few; v_call: TRBV29-1; cdr3_nt: TGCAGCGTTGCCACGGGACTACGAGAGACCCAGTACTTC; cdr3_aa: CSVATGLRETQYF
j_call: TRBJ1-2; d_call: TRBD1; clone_size: NA; v_call: TRBV7-9; cdr3_nt: TGTGCCAGCAGCCGGGGGACGGGACAGAGCTATGGCTACACCTTC; cdr3_aa: CASSRGTGQSYGYTF
j_call: TRBJ1-3; d_call: TRBD1; clone_size: many; v_call: TRBV12-3/TRBV12-4; cdr3_nt: TGTGCCAGCAGTTACGGGACAGGGGACTCGGCATCTGGAAACACCATATATTTT; cdr3_aa: CASSYGTGDSASGNTIYF
j_call: TRBJ1-6; d_call: NA; clone_size: NA; v_call: TRBV11-1; cdr3_nt: TGTGCCAGCAGGCGGACGAGAGGGGGTAATTCACCCCTCCACTTT; cdr3_aa: CASRRTRGGNSPLHF
j_call: TRBJ1-5; d_call: NA; clone_size: NA; v_call: TRBV4-2; cdr3_nt: TGTGCCAGCAGCCAAGACCAGGTGTTCAATCAGCCCCAGCATTTT; cdr3_aa: CASSQDQVFNQPQHF
j_call: TRBJ2-2; d_call: NA; clone_size: NA; v_call: TRBV20-1; cdr3_nt: TGCAGTGCTAGGCGGAGCGCGAACACCGGGGAGCTGTTTTTT; cdr3_aa: CSARRSANTGELFF